The rows below give T cell receptor beta chains drawn from one sample of a study of CD8 T cells in ankylosing spondylitis. TCRdb independently ran MiXCR on the 5' RACE reads; one entry per CDR3 protein. Of 200,000 to 250,000 distinct CDR3 sequences listed, 15% to 20% were seen once; the top ten hold 40% to 50%. The sequenced sample consisted of blood, either unsorted or a sorted T cell fraction (not recorded which). Receptor source: a male donor with ankylosing spondylitis. Both conserved end residues are part of each CDR3. The D gene is left open where the match is weak. Expanded clones are given a class, and other clones once, few, many or no size at all.

cdr3_length,d_call,j_call,clone_size,v_call,cdr3_nt,cdr3_aa
15,TRBD2,TRBJ2-1,.,TRBV15,TGTGCCACCAGCGTTGGGGGGGTGTCCTACAATGAGCAGTTCTTC,CATSVGGVSYNEQFF
17,TRBD1,TRBJ1-1,.,TRBV9,TGTGCCAGCAGCGACCCCGGGACAGGGGGCGTACGGGTTGAAGCTTTCTTT,CASSDPGTGGVRVEAFF
14,TRBD1,TRBJ1-5,.,TRBV11-2,TGTGCCAGCAGCCTGGGGGCAGGGGGCCAGCCCCAGCATTTT,CASSLGAGGQPQHF
14,.,TRBJ2-1,.,TRBV4-3,TGCGCCAGCAGCCAAGCTAGGATGGACGTTGAGCAGTTCTTC,CASSQARMDVEQFF
20,TRBD2,TRBJ2-2,.,TRBV6-2/TRBV6-3,TGTGCCAGCAGTTACGGGGGGGGACTAGCACTCTTCGCGAACACCGGGGAGCTGTTTTTT,CASSYGGGLALFANTGELFF
13,.,TRBJ1-2,.,TRBV20-1,TGCAGTGCTAGAGATTCCAGCCTCTATGGCTACACCTTC,CSARDSSLYGYTF
16,.,TRBJ1-2,.,TRBV6-5,TGTGCCAGCAGTTACTCGGTCGGTTCCGGTAACTATGGCTACACCTTC,CASSYSVGSGNYGYTF
16,.,TRBJ1-3,many,TRBV7-6,TGTGCCAGCAGCGCGCCCCCGGGGGGGTCTGGAAACACCATATATTTT,CASSAPPGGSGNTIYF
12,.,TRBJ1-5,medium-sized,TRBV28,TGTGCTAGCAGGGAAGGCAATCAGCCCCAGCATTTT,CASREGNQPQHF
14,.,TRBJ1-1,few,TRBV11-2,TGTGCCAGCAGCTCGGTAGCCCACCAGGGTTATGCTTTCTTT,CASSSVAHQGYAFF
15,TRBD1,TRBJ2-7,.,TRBV5-5,TGTGCCAGCAGCTTTGTGACAGGGGGGTCCTACGAGCAGTACTTC,CASSFVTGGSYEQYF
17,TRBD1,TRBJ1-1,.,TRBV10-3,TGTGCCATCAGTGAGCCCTACAACAGGGGGCTTAACACTGAAGCTTTCTTT,CAISEPYNRGLNTEAFF
14,.,TRBJ2-1,few,TRBV12-5,TGTGCTAGTGGTTTCGAGGTTCCCTACAATGAGCAGTTCTTC,CASGFEVPYNEQFF
13,.,TRBJ2-7,.,TRBV10-3,TGTGCCATCAGTGAGGGAGGGGCCTACAAGCAGTACTTC,CAISEGGAYKQYF